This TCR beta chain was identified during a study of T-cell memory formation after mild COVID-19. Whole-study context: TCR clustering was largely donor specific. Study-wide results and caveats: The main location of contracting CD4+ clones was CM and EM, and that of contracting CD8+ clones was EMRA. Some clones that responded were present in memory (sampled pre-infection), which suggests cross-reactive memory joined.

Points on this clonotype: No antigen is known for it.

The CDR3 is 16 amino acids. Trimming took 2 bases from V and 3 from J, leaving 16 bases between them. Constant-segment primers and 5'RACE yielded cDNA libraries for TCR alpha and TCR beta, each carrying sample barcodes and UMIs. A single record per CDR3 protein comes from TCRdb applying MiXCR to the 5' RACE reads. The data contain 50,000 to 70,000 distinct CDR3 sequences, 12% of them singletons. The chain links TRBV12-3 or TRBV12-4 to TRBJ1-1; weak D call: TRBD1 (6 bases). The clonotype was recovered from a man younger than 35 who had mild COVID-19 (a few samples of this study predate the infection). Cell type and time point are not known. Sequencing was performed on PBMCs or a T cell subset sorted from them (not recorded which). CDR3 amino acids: CASSLKFSGTYTEAFF. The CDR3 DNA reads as TGTGCCAGCAGTTTAAAATTCTCGGGGACATACACTGAAGCTTTCTTT.